Presented here are 15 T cell receptor beta chains from one specimen sequenced in a study of blood T cell repertoires in COVID-19 (TCRdb year 2020). The library was generated by the immunoSEQ multiplex PCR assay. TCRdb carries this immuneACCESS record with in-frame sequences only. Its versions omit some clonotypes, under half of them owing to an unresolved V gene in the studies checked, with the rest unexplained. This sample lists 130,000 to 150,000 clones; approximately 84% were detected once. In total, the top ten clones hold roughly 4.8% of the sample. The specimen was peripheral blood. These receptors all come from a human donor in a cohort sampled during active COVID-19.

This rearrangement joins TRBV29-1 to TRBJ1-5, with 8 positions matching TRBD1. V shed 6 bases, J shed 2 bases, and the junction held 9 bases outside the gene matches. The CDR3 spans 15 residues. CDR1 is SQVTM, CDR2 ANQGSEA, per germline. CDR3 coding DNA: TGCAGCGTCCTTCTGGTGGGACAGGGCAATCAGCCCCAGCATTTT. Its translation is CSVLLVGQGNQPQHF.

In its sample, this clone was seen once. The chain links TRBV6-1 to TRBJ2-7, with D possibly TRBD1 on 7 matching bases. The V end lost 2 bases, the J end lost 2 bases, and 13 bases lay between the germline ends. Germline assignment: CDR1 MNHNS and CDR2 SASEGT. This CDR3 region has 15 residues. In nucleotides, the CDR3 is TGTGCCAGCAGTGAACAACAGGGGAGGACCTACGAGCAGTACTTC. It translates to CASSEQQGRTYEQYF.

The rearrangement joins TRBV27 to TRBJ2-1; 12 bases line up with TRBD2. V lost 3 bases and J lost 8; bases outside the gene matches: 8. CDR1 and CDR2 (germline): MNHEY, SMNVEV (reference sequence). The CDR3 is made up of 16 amino acids. The CDR3 DNA follows: TGTGCCAGCAGTTTCGACGGGACTAGCGGGTTCTATGAGCAGTTCTTC. Translated: CASSFDGTSGFYEQFF.

The J gene is TRBJ2-3, the V gene TRBV5-1; perhaps TRBD1 as D (5 bases). V shed 5 bases and J shed 4 bases, with 20 bases lying between them. CDR1 is SGHRS, CDR2 YFSETQ, per germline. CDR3 length equals 16 residues. The CDR3 sequence: CASSSLPGAGPDTQYF. Written as DNA, the CDR3 is TGCGCCAGCAGTTCCCTGCCCGGAGCAGGGCCAGATACGCAGTATTTT.

This CDR3 reads CASTLGGLRGTEAFF. The CDR3 DNA is TGTGCCAGCACCCTAGGGGGCCTCCGGGGCACTGAAGCTTTCTTT. The chain employs TRBV7-8 and TRBJ1-1, with 7 bases that match TRBD1. CDR1 is SGHVS, CDR2 FQNEAQ, per germline. The CDR3 loop spans 15 amino acids. Trimming took 7 bases from V and 4 from J; bases not matched to a gene: 12.

This clone was seen just once. The chain uses TRBV12-3 or TRBV12-4 and TRBJ1-2; tentatively, D is TRBD1 (6 bases). The CDR3 covers 13 residues. V lost 2 bases and J 7 bases, leaving 11 bases between the germline ends. The CDR3 region has the DNA TGTGCCAGCAGTTTAACAGGGCGGTCTGGCTACACCTTC. Translated, it gives CASSLTGRSGYTF.

The rearrangement joins TRBV9 to TRBJ2-2; TRBD2 matches at 10 bases. Germline V gene lookup returns CDR1 SGDLS and CDR2 YYNGEE. The V and J ends lost 4 bases and 4 bases, in that order; junction bases with no gene match: 10. This CDR3 has 17 residues. The CDR3 protein is CASSRGRTSGLTGELFF. CDR3 nucleotide sequence: TGTGCCAGCAGCCGGGGCAGGACTAGCGGACTCACCGGGGAGCTGTTTTTT.

The genes are TRBV5-4 and TRBJ1-1; D gene uncertain. CDR1 is SGHNT and CDR2 is YYREEE in the germline V gene (reference sequence). The V end was cut by 0 bases, the J end by 4 bases, with 13 bases between. This CDR3 has 15 amino acids. CDR3 sequence reads: CASSLGFGESTEAFF. CDR3 bases: TGTGCCAGCAGCTTGGGGTTCGGGGAGTCCACTGAAGCTTTCTTT.

This chain connects TRBV2 to TRBJ2-5; TRBD2 aligns across 13 bases. This CDR3 has 15 amino acids. Germline V lookup: CDR1 SNHLY, CDR2 FYNNEI. Trimming cost V 4 bases and J 5 bases; bases outside gene matches: 4. CDR3 in amino acids: CASSGTSGRRETQYF. CDR3 coding DNA: TGTGCCAGCAGTGGGACTAGCGGGAGACGGGAGACCCAGTACTTC.

This sequence joins TRBV5-1 and TRBJ2-3; 9 bases agree with TRBD2. V lost 6 bases, J lost 6 bases, and 17 bases stayed unmatched. CDR3 length: 17 amino acids. Germline V lookup: CDR1 SGHRS, CDR2 YFSETQ. In nucleotides, the CDR3 is TGCGCCAGCACCGATGTTTTTGCGGGAGGGCGTCGGGATACGCAGTATTTT. Amino acids: CASTDVFAGGRRDTQYF.

This chain joins TRBV15 and TRBJ1-1; tentatively, D is TRBD1 (6 bases). The germline gives CDR1 LNHNV, CDR2 YYDKDF (reference sequence). This CDR3 is built from 12 residues. V was shortened by 8 bases and J by 11 bases, with 18 bases between the two germline ends. As DNA, the CDR3 is TGTGCCACCCCCCCAGGGGCCCCCGTGGCTTTCTTT. Translating it yields CATPPGAPVAFF.

The chain combines TRBV6-5 with TRBJ2-5, with 7 bases lining up with TRBD1. After removal of 5 bases from V and 1 base from J, the junction contained 7 bases not matched to a gene. From germline, CDR1 is MNHEY and CDR2 SVGAGI. The length of the CDR3 is 15 residues. Written as DNA, the CDR3 is TGTGCCAGCAGTCCGGGACAGACCTTCCAAGAGACCCAGTACTTC. It specifies CASSPGQTFQETQYF.

The chain combines TRBV5-1 with TRBJ1-2; D not resolved. CDR1 SGHRS and CDR2 YFSETQ come from the germline V gene. Deletions cut 0 bases from V and 0 bases from J, with 9 bases between. The CDR3 runs 15 residues. CDR3 amino acids: CASSLVPGSNYGYTF. The CDR3 DNA sequence: TGCGCCAGCAGCTTGGTTCCGGGATCTAACTATGGCTACACCTTC.

The rearrangement uses TRBV2 and TRBJ1-6; TRBD1 is a possible D gene (5 bases). Germline CDR1 and CDR2: SNHLY and FYNNEI. The CDR3 runs to 15 residues. Trimming cost V 3 bases and J 6 bases, with 12 bases left between them. The CDR3 here is CASSDGGTFNSPLHF. The CDR3 bases are TGTGCCAGCAGTGATGGGGGGACCTTTAATTCACCCCTCCACTTT.

J is TRBJ1-5 and V is TRBV6-5, with no clear D. The CDR3 has 13 residues. V gave up 5 bases and J gave up 6 bases, with 11 bases separating them. In germline, CDR1 is MNHEY, CDR2 SVGAGI. For the CDR3, the DNA is TGTGCCAGCAGTACCTGGTCAGGTCAGCCCCAGCATTTT. Protein sequence: CASSTWSGQPQHF.